This is a list of T cell receptor beta chains from one sample in a study of blood T cell repertoires in COVID-19. Assay: immunoSEQ multiplex PCR; the TCRdb copy retains only in-frame clones and omits some. The sample lists about 40,000 clones, approximately 85% occurring once. Input material: peripheral blood. These receptors originate from a human donor in a cohort sampled during active COVID-19. Each CDR3 is given with its conserved first and last residue. A D gene is named only where the DNA matches it firmly. Size values are once, few and many counts, or a class for expanded clones, and some rows have none.

j_call: TRBJ1-3
d_call: .
v_call: TRBV4-2
clone_size: .
cdr3_length: 15
cdr3_nt: TGTGCCAGCAGCCAACTCCGGGGGGACGGAAACACCATATATTTT
cdr3_aa: CASSQLRGDGNTIYF

j_call: TRBJ1-3
d_call: TRBD1
v_call: TRBV2
clone_size: .
cdr3_length: 14
cdr3_nt: TGTGCCAGCGGAGGGACAGCGACTGGAAACACCATATATTTT
cdr3_aa: CASGGTATGNTIYF

j_call: TRBJ2-7
d_call: TRBD2
v_call: TRBV9
clone_size: .
cdr3_length: 15
cdr3_nt: TGTGCCAGCAGCGCGGCTAGCGGGGGGGCGGGAGAGCAGTACTTC
cdr3_aa: CASSAASGGAGEQYF

j_call: TRBJ2-1
d_call: TRBD2
v_call: TRBV4-2
clone_size: .
cdr3_length: 17
cdr3_nt: TGTGCCAGCAGCCAAGAGGCCCTAGCGGGGGGTGAAAATGAGCAGTTCTTC
cdr3_aa: CASSQEALAGGENEQFF

j_call: TRBJ1-4
d_call: TRBD1
v_call: TRBV7-9
clone_size: .
cdr3_length: 15
cdr3_nt: TGTGCCAGCAGTCCCGGGACAGCTATAAATGAAAAACTGTTTTTT
cdr3_aa: CASSPGTAINEKLFF

j_call: TRBJ1-1
d_call: TRBD1
v_call: TRBV24-1
clone_size: .
cdr3_length: 13
cdr3_nt: TGTGCCACGAGAGACAGGGGGAACACTGAAGCTTTCTTT
cdr3_aa: CATRDRGNTEAFF

j_call: TRBJ2-1
d_call: TRBD2
v_call: TRBV6-2/TRBV6-3
clone_size: .
cdr3_length: 15
cdr3_nt: TGTGCCAGCAGTTACCCAGGACTAGCGGCCAATGAGCAGTTCTTC
cdr3_aa: CASSYPGLAANEQFF

j_call: TRBJ1-1
d_call: TRBD1
v_call: TRBV27
clone_size: .
cdr3_length: 16
cdr3_nt: TGTGCCAGCACGCGGGGGACAGGGTTCCGGAACACTGAAGCTTTCTTT
cdr3_aa: CASTRGTGFRNTEAFF

j_call: TRBJ1-6
d_call: .
v_call: TRBV2
clone_size: .
cdr3_length: 16
cdr3_nt: TGTGCCAGCACCTCCGAAGGTCCGGGAGGGGTATCACCCCTCCACTTT
cdr3_aa: CASTSEGPGGVSPLHF

j_call: TRBJ2-5
d_call: TRBD2
v_call: TRBV7-2
clone_size: .
cdr3_length: 18
cdr3_nt: TGTGCCAGCAGCTTAGCGCGGGGGAGCGGGGGGGTCCAAGAGACCCAGTACTTC
cdr3_aa: CASSLARGSGGVQETQYF

j_call: TRBJ1-2
d_call: TRBD1
v_call: TRBV9
clone_size: once
cdr3_length: 16
cdr3_nt: TGTGCCAGCACCCCTCAGGGACAGGGAAGAGGGTATGGCTACACCTTC
cdr3_aa: CASTPQGQGRGYGYTF

j_call: TRBJ2-7
d_call: .
v_call: TRBV5-4
clone_size: few
cdr3_length: 16
cdr3_nt: TGTGCCAGCAGCTTGTGGTTCGGGGACACGGCCTACGAGCAGTACTTC
cdr3_aa: CASSLWFGDTAYEQYF